The present entry profiles one T cell receptor (beta chain) with its context. Its antigen specificity is not known. No base quality values were provided; no much bigger clone lies one nucleotide off. This sample stems from a study of a mutant IDH1 vaccine in newly diagnosed glioma (dated by TCRdb to the early 2020s). Background for the entire study: In the chemotherapy-containing groups, vaccination started alongside temozolomide cycles, whereas in patients who had radiotherapy alone it started 4-6 weeks after radiotherapy. Visit V12 was the week-35 safety follow-up and visit V13 was the week-47 end of study. Of the 32 patients who were treated, about 62% were male and approximately 38% were female, and the mean age was roughly 40 years. Prior to enrollment, standard therapy consisting of radiotherapy alone, temozolomide alone, or radiochemotherapy with temozolomide had been administered to patients, with the combination being received by most patients. Longitudinal TCRB deep sequencing was done for 25 to 30 treated patients, wherever samples were available for exploratory analyses. Peripheral blood samples were drawn at six visits, namely V03 (baseline), V05, V07, V10, V12 and V13. The full study reports these points: Changes in the top peripheral T cell clonotypes picked up by TCRB sequencing did not appear to be linked to pseudoprogression. Selection of PBMC samples for TCRB deep sequencing was based on availability. It was noted by the authors that analyses of patient blood samples could not be reproduced owing to sample limitations. Vaccine-induced immune responses across multiple MHC alleles were detected in about 92% of patients.

Reading the label with the study, this specimen's time point is: week 47, end of study. Every vaccine dose consisted of 300 ug of a 20-mer mutant IDH1 peptide in Montanide, administered subcutaneously together with topical imiquimod. Across visits V03 through V10, patients got a total of eight vaccinations, given in weeks 1, 3, 5, 7, 11, 15, 19 and 23. The donors had newly diagnosed IDH1-mutant astrocytomas of WHO grade 3 or 4 that showed loss of nuclear ATRX. The samples were drawn from NOA16, a multicentre, single-arm, open-label phase I trial in Germany that tested a mutant IDH1 peptide vaccine in humans for the first time. The DNeasy Blood and Tissue Kit was used to extract genomic DNA from EDTA blood for TCRB sequencing. Library prep was done by the immunoSEQ multiplex PCR assay. The hsTCRB Kit was used according to the manufacturer's protocol to amplify rearranged TCR beta chain sequences. TCRB libraries were sequenced on an Illumina MiSeq. The source study handled its data this way. Demultiplexing, trimming and gene mapping were performed with the kit vendor's proprietary platform. What TCRdb holds here is the immuneACCESS table cut down to in-frame rearrangements. Part of the clones is not present; checked against another copy, under half of the missing clones reflect an unresolved V gene, and the others are unexplained. D and trimming come from the DNA, and the V and J calls and clone size come from that table. Counted in this sample were tens of thousands of clones; roughly 90% of them appeared once. The top ten hold approximately 0.8% of the sample.

Clipping removes 2 bases from V and 5 bases from J, with 19 as the unmatched junction base count. Via the germline V gene, CDR1 is SQVTM and CDR2 ANQGSEA. From cysteine to phenylalanine, the CDR3 is 18 amino acids long. The retained sequence is limited to the CDR3, 54 bases, with the frame set at the first base. The sequence joins TRBV29-1 to TRBJ2-3, with TRBD2 matching 7 junction bases. The clonotype originates from a woman aged 45-60 years with glioma. The specimen was PBMCs, collected from a glioma patient whose treatment included an IDH1 peptide vaccine. The nucleotide sequence reads TGCAGCGTTGAAAGGGGTGCGGGAGCGATGGGAGGTATAGATACGCAGTATTTT. It is translated as CSVERGAGAMGGIDTQYF.